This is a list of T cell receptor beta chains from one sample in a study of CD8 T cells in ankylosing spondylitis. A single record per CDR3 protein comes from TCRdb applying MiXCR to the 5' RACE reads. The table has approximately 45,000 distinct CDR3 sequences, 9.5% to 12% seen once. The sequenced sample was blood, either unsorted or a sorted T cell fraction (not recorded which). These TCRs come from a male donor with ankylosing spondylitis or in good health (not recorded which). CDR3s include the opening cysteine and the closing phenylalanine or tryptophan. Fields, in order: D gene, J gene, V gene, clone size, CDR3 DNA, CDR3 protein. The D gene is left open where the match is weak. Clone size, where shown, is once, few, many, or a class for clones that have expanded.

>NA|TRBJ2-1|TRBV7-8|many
TGTGCCAGCAGCCCTACACACGTTGGAGAGCAGTTCTTC
CASSPTHVGEQFF
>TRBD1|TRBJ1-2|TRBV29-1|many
TGCAGCGGATGGGACAGGGGGTCCTATGGCTACACCTTC
CSGWDRGSYGYTF
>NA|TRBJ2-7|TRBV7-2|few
TGTGCCAGCAGCGCCGGGACTGCCCCATACGAGCAGTACTTC
CASSAGTAPYEQYF
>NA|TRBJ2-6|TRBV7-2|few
TGTGCCAGCAGCTTAGCGGGTGGCAGCTCTGGGGCCAACGTCCTGACTTTC
CASSLAGGSSGANVLTF
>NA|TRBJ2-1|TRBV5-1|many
TGCGCCAGCACCGTTCTGGAAGGTCTCAATGAGCAGTTCTTC
CASTVLEGLNEQFF
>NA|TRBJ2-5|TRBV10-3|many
TGTGCCATCAGTGACGGGGAGAGACCTACCCAAGAGACCCAGTACTTC
CAISDGERPTQETQYF
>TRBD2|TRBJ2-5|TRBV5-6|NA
TGTGCCAACAAATGGAGGCGGGAGCCTTACCAAGAGACCCAGTACTTC
CANKWRREPYQETQYF
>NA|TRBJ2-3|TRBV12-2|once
TGTGCAAGTCGCTTAATCCCTCTCGGGTATGAACCAGATACGCAGTATTTT
CASRLIPLGYEPDTQYF
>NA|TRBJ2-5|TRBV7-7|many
TGTGCCAGCAGCTTAGGCTTGATGGCAACAGCATTCCAAGAGACCCAGTACTTC
CASSLGLMATAFQETQYF
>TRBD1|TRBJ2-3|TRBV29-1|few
TGCAGCGTTGAAGCCCCGACAGGGGAGGCAGATACGCAGTATTTT
CSVEAPTGEADTQYF
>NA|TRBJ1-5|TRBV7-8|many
TGTGCCAGCAGCTTATTATCCGGCAATCAGCCCCAGCATTTT
CASSLLSGNQPQHF
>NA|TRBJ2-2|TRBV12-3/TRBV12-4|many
TGTGCCAGCAGTTTAGTAAGCACCGGGGAGCTGTTTTTT
CASSLVSTGELFF
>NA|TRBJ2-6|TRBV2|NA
TGTGCCAGCAGTGTACAGGTGGTACGCTCTGGGGCCAACGTCCTGACTTTC
CASSVQVVRSGANVLTF
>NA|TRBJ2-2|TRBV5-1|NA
TGCGCCAGCAGCTTGGAACAGGGCGCAAAGACCGGGGAGCTGTTTTTT
CASSLEQGAKTGELFF
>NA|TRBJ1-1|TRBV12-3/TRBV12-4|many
TGTGCCAGCAGTTTAGCAGGTATTCCCACTGAAGCTTTCTTT
CASSLAGIPTEAFF
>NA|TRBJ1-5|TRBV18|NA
TGTGCCAGCTCGGGGGAGTGGGATCAGCCCCAGCATTTT
CASSGEWDQPQHF
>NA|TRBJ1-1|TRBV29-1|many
TGCAGCGCTGTTGCTACGGGAGGGAGCACTGAAGCTTTCTTT
CSAVATGGSTEAFF
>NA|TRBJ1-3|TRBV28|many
TGTGCCAGCAGCCCACAGGTCTTATCCTCTGGAAACACCATATATTTT
CASSPQVLSSGNTIYF
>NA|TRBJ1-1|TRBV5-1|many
TGCGCCAGCAGCGTACCCGGGGGGACTGAAGCTTTCTTT
CASSVPGGTEAFF
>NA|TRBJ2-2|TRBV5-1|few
TGCGCCAGCAGCTTGGCCAGCACCGGGGAGCTGTTTTTT
CASSLASTGELFF
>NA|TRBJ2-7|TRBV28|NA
TGTGCCAGCAGCCAGACTGGCGGGGCGACCTACGAGCAGTACTTC
CASSQTGGATYEQYF
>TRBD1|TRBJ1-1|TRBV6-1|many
TGTGCCAGCAGCGACAGGGGGCCGATGAACACTGAAGCTTTCTTT
CASSDRGPMNTEAFF
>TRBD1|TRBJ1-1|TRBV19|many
TGTGCCAGTAGTTTCCTGACAGGGGAAGCTTTCTTT
CASSFLTGEAFF
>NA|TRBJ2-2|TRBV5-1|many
TGCGCCAGCCAGCCGGACTCGAGGGACACCGGGGAGCTGTTTTTT
CASQPDSRDTGELFF
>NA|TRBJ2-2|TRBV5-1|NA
TGCGCCAGCAGCTTGGCGGGCTACCTCCGCACCGGGGAGCTGTTTTTT
CASSLAGYLRTGELFF
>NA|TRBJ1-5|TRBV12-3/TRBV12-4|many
TGTGCCAGCAGTTCCCAGGGCCATAGCAATCAGCCCCAGCATTTT
CASSSQGHSNQPQHF
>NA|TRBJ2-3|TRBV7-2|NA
TGTGCCAGCAGCTTATTGGGGGGCCCCGATACGCAGTATTTT
CASSLLGGPDTQYF
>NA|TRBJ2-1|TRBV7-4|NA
TGTGCCAGCAAATTTGGACGGAGGGCAGACTCAAGCTCCTACAATGAGCAGTTCTTC
CASKFGRRADSSSYNEQFF
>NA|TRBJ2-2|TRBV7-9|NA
TGTGCCAGGGGCCCGGGACCGAACTCCGGGGAGCTGTTTTTT
CARGPGPNSGELFF
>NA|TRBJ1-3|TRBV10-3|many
TGTGCCATCAGGTCGATGCTACACTCTGGAAACACCATATATTTT
CAIRSMLHSGNTIYF
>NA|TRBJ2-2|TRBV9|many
TGTGCCACTCGCCGGGGGGCCTCCCCCGGGGAGCTGTTTTTT
CATRRGASPGELFF
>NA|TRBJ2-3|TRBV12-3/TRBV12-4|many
TGTGCCAGCTCTCCCCGGTATTTCTCTACGCAGTATTTT
CASSPRYFSTQYF
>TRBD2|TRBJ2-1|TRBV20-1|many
TGCAGTGCACCTGGACTAGCGGGGGTTCATGAGCAGTTCTTC
CSAPGLAGVHEQFF
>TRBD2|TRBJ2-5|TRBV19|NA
TGTGCCAGTAGTACGGCGCGGGGGATCCAAGAGACCCAGTACTTC
CASSTARGIQETQYF
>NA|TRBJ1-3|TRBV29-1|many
TGCAGCGTTGAAGACAGGGTGGCGGGAAACACCATATATTTT
CSVEDRVAGNTIYF
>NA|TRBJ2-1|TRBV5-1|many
TGCGCCAGCAGCTGGGACGTCTACAATGAGCAGTTCTTC
CASSWDVYNEQFF
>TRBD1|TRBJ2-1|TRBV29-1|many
TGCAGCGCCTCTCCCAACAGGGGCCATAATGAGCAGTTCTTC
CSASPNRGHNEQFF
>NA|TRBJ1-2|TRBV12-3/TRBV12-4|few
TGTGCCAGCAGTTTTGGCCGGCCAACTAACTATGGCTACACCTTC
CASSFGRPTNYGYTF
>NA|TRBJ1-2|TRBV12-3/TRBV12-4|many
TGTGCCAGCAGTTCTTTCAGGGCCGCCACCTTC
CASSSFRAATF
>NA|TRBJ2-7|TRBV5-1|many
TGCGCCAGCAGCTTGGGACTGGAGCAGTACTTC
CASSLGLEQYF
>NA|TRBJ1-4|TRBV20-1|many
TGCAGTGCTAGAGAGGGGAGTGCGACTAATGAAAAACTGTTTTTT
CSAREGSATNEKLFF
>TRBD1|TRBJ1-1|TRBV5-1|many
TGCGCCAGCAGCTTGGGGGACAGGAACACTGAAGCTTTCTTT
CASSLGDRNTEAFF
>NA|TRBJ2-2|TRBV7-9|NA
TGTGCCAGCAGCTTACATACGGTTTCGGGGGAGCTGTTTTTT
CASSLHTVSGELFF
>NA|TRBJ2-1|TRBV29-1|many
TGCAGCGCTCACGTCTACAATGAGCAGTTCTTC
CSAHVYNEQFF
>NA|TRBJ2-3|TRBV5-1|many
TGCGCCAGCAGCTTGGGGCAGCCGATCACAATCACAGATACGCAGTATTTT
CASSLGQPITITDTQYF